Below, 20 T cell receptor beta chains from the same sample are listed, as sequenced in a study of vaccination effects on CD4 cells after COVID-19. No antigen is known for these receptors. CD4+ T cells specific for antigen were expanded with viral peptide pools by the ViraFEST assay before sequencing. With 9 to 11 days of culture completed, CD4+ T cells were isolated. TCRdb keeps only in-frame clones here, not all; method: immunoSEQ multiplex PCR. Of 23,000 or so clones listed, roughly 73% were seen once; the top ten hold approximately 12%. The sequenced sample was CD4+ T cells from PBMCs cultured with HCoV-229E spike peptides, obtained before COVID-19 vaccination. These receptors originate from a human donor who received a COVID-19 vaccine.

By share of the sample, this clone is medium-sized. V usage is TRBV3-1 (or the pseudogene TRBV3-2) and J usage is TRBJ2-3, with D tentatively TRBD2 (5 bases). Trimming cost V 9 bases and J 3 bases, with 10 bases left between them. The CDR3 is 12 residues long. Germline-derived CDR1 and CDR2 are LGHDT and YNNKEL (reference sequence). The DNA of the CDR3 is TGTGCCAGTATCGAGGGTACAGATACGCAGTATTTT. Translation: CASIEGTDTQYF.

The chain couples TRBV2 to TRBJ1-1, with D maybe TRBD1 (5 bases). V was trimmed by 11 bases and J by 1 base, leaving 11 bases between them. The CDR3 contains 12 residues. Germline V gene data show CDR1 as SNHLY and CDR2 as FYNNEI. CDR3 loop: CASAGGNTEAFF. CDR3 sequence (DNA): TGTGCCTCAGCGGGGGGGAACACTGAAGCTTTCTTT. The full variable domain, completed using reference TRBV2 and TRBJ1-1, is EPEVTQTPSHQVTQMGQEVILRCVPISNHLYFYWYRQILGQKVEFLVSFYNNEISEKSEIFDDQFSVERPDGSNFTLKIRSTKLEDSAMYFCASAGGNTEAFFGQGTRLTVV.

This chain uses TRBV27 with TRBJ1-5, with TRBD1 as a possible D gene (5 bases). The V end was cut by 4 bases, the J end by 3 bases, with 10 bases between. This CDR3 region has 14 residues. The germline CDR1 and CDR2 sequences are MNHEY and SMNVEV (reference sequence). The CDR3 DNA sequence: TGTGCCAGCAGTTACGGGGCTGACAATCAGCCCCAGCATTTT. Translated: CASSYGADNQPQHF.

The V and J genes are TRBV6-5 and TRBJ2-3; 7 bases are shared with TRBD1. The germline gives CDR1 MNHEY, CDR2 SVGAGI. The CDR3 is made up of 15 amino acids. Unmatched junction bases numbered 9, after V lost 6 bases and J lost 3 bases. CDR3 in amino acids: CASRNTGTATDTQYF. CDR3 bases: TGTGCCAGCAGGAATACCGGGACAGCAACAGATACGCAGTATTTT.

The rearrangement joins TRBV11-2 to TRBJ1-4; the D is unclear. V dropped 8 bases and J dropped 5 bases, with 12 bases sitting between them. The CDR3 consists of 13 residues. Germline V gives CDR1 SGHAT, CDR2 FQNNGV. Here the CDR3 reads CASGRAENEKLFF. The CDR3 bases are TGTGCCAGCGGCCGGGCAGAAAATGAAAAACTGTTTTTT.

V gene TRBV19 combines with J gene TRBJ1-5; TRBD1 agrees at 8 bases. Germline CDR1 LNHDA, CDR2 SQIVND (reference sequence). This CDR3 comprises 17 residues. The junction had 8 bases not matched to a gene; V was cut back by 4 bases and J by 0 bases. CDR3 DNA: TGTGCCAGTAGTACGGACAGGGCCTTCTATAGCAATCAGCCCCAGCATTTT. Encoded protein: CASSTDRAFYSNQPQHF.

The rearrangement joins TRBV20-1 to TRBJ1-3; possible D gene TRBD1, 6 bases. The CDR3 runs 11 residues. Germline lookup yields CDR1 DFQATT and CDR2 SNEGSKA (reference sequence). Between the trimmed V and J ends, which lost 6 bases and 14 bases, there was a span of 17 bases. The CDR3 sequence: CSAQGGDLLYF. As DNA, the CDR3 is TGCAGTGCCCAAGGGGGAGACCTCCTATATTTT.

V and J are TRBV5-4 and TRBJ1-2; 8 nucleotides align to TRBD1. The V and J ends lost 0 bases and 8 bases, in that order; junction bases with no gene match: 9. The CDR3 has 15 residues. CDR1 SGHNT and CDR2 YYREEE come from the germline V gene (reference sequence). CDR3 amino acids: CASSLGQGTMGGYTF. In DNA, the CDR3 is TGTGCCAGCAGCTTGGGACAGGGGACGATGGGGGGCTACACCTTC.

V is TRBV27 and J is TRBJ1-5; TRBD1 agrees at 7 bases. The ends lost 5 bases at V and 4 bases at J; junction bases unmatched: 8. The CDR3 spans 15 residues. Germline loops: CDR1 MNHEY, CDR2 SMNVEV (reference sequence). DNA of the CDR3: TGTGCCAGCAGTATTGTCCGGGACAGAAATCAGCCCCAGCATTTT. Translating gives CASSIVRDRNQPQHF.

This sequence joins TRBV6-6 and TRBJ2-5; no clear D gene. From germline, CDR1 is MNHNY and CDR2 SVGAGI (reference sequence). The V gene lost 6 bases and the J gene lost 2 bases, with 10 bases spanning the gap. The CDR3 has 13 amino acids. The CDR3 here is CASRIDTQETQYF. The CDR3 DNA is TGTGCCAGCAGAATCGACACGCAAGAGACCCAGTACTTC.

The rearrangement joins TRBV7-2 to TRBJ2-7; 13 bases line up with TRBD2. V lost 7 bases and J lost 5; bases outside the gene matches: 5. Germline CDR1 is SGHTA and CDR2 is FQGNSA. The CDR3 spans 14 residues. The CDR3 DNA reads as TGTGCCAGCACCTCGACTAGCGGGGGGAACGAGCAGTACTTC. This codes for CASTSTSGGNEQYF. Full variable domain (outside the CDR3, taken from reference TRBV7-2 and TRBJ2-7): GAGVSQSPSNKVTEKGKDVELRCDPISGHTALYWYRQSLGQGLEFLIYFQGNSAPDKSGLPSDRFSAERTGGSVSTLTIQRTQQEDSAVYLCASTSTSGGNEQYFGPGTRLTVT.

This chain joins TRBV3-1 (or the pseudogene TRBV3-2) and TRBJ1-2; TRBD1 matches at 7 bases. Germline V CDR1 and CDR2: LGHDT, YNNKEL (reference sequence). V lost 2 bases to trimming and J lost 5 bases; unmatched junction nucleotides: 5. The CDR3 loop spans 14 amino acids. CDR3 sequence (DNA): TGTGCCAGCAGCCAATCGGGACAGCCATATGGCTACACCTTC. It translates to CASSQSGQPYGYTF.

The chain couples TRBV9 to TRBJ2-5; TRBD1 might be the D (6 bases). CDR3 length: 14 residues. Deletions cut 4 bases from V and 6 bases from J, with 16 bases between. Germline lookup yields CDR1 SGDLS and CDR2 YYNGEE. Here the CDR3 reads CASSPSTGLQTQYF. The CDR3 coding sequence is TGTGCCAGCAGCCCGAGTACAGGGTTGCAGACCCAGTACTTC.

CDR3 nucleotide sequence: TGCAGTGCTAGTGGCGGGAGGGCCCGACGAGAGACCCAGTACTTC. Residues: CSASGGRARRETQYF. The genes are TRBV20-1 and TRBJ2-5; 9 positions agree with TRBD2. Germline loops: CDR1 DFQATT, CDR2 SNEGSKA (reference sequence). The CDR3 totals 15 residues. With V trimmed by 3 bases and J by 4 bases, 9 bases remained unmatched.

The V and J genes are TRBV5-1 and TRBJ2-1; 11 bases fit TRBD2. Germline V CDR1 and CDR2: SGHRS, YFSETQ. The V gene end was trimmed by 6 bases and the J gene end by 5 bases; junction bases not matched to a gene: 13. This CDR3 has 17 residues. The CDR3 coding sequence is TGCGCCAGCACCCGTTGGATAGCGGGAGGGATAAACAATGAGCAGTTCTTC. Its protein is CASTRWIAGGINNEQFF.

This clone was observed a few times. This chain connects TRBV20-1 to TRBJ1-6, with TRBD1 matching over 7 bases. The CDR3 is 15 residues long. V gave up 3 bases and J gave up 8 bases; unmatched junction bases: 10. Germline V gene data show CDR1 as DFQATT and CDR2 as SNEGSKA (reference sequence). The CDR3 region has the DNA TGCAGTGCTAGTGGAGGAGGAGGGGGCGATTCACCCCTCCACTTT. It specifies CSASGGGGGDSPLHF.

The CDR3: CASSLSGLEAFF. In DNA form, the CDR3 reads TGTGCCAGCAGCCTTTCAGGCCTCGAAGCTTTCTTT. The chain combines TRBV7-2 with TRBJ1-1; D unresolved. CDR1 is SGHTA and CDR2 is FQGNSA in the germline V gene. There are 12 residues in the CDR3. Trimming shortened V by 5 bases and J by 8 bases, and 12 bases separated the two germline ends.

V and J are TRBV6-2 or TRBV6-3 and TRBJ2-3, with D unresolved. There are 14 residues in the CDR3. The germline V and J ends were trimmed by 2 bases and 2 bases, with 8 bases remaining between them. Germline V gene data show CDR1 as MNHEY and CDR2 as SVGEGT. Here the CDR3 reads CASSYGRHTDTQYF. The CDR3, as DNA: TGTGCCAGCAGTTACGGCCGCCACACAGATACGCAGTATTTT.

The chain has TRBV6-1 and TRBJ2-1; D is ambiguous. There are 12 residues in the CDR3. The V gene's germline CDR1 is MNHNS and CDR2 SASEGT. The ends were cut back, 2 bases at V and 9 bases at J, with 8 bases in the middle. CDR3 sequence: CASSENTAEQFF. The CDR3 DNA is TGTGCCAGCAGTGAAAATACAGCTGAGCAGTTCTTC.

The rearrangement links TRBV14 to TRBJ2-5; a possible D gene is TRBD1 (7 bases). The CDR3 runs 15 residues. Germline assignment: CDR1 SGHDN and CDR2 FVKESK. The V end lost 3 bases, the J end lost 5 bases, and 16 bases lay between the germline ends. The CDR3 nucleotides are TGTGCCAGCAGCCAGCGGGACAGAGATAGGGAGACCCAGTACTTC. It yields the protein CASSQRDRDRETQYF.